This T cell receptor (beta chain) was identified in a study of blood T cell repertoires in COVID-19. Study-level background: COVID-19 samples, acute and convalescent, were from the United States, Italy and Spain. Sample material is recorded as cDNA or gDNA derived from T cells, B-cell-depleted T cells, or PBMCs.

CDR1 is MGHDK and CDR2 is SYGVNS in the germline V gene. CDR3 length: 15 residues. Deletions cut 5 bases from V and 10 bases from J, with 18 bases between. Method: immunoSEQ multiplex PCR; TCRdb's copy keeps in-frame clones and lacks some. The sample carries 350,000 to 550,000 clones, 87% recorded once. Ages ranged from about 18 to 90 years, with residence in more than 20 US areas. Membership in each cohort depended on participant-reported clinical history. The clonotype was recovered from a woman aged 18 to 35 with acute COVID-19. The chain links TRBV25-1 to TRBJ1-6; D possibly corresponds to TRBD1 (6 bases). Sequenced material: PBMCs or T cells enriched from blood (not recorded which). CDR3 coding DNA: TGTGCCAGCAGTACCTACAAAGAGCAGGGGTCACCCCTCCACTTT. Translated: CASSTYKEQGSPLHF.